This T cell receptor (beta chain) was sequenced during a study of blood T cells in healthy people across ages. The CDR3 is 18 residues long. A second PCR of 7 to 11 cycles used a sample-barcoded 5' primer and a J-beta primer mix. MiXCR, run by TCRdb on the 5' RACE reads, gives a single entry per CDR3 protein. This sample has roughly 1,300,000 distinct CDR3 sequences, with approximately 59% found just once. This clonotype was seen a single time. The sequence was obtained from a man between 18 and 29 years old in good health. This chain uses TRBV21-1 with TRBJ1-6. TRBV21-1 is termed a pseudogene. The specimen sequenced was blood. The chain's CDR3 is CASSKGRTGSSYNSPLHF. CDR3 bases: TGTGCCAGCAGCAAAGGCCGAACTGGGAGCTCCTATAATTCACCCCTCCACTTT.